This entry features one T cell receptor beta chain sequence. Its antigen is as yet unknown. It was with random hexamers that roughly 0.5 to 1 ug RNA was reverse transcribed. Amplification of the TCR beta CDR3 was carried out by immunoSEQ multiplex PCR, which spanned a total of 54 Vbeta and 13 Jbeta segments. TCRdb processed the immunoSEQ multiplex PCR reads anew with MiXCR; each CDR3 protein has one entry. Here the sample spans about 240,000 distinct CDR3 sequences, 95% to 97% being singletons. CDR1 SGHRS and CDR2 YFSETQ come from the germline V gene. The CDR3 spans 15 residues. Trimming removed 4 bases at V and 0 bases at J, with 13 bases between. The data stem from a study of CD8 T cells in Susac syndrome. About the research overall: There were Susac syndrome patients who were therapy-naive at blood draw, others on corticosteroids, and others on intravenous immunoglobulin alone.

Overall study results and limits: The study's TCR sequencing and HLA analysis drew on a certain number of individuals. That number was acknowledged as relatively small. In Susac patients, clonal expansion was not detected in CD4+ cells.

The sequence came from a human donor with Susac syndrome. This chain uses TRBV5-1 with TRBJ1-1, with a weak D call TRBD1 (5 bases). Sequencing input: CD4+ T cells from PBMCs. CDR3 nucleotide sequence: TGCGCCAGCAGCCCATTGGGACGGATGAACACTGAAGCTTTCTTT. Translation gives CASSPLGRMNTEAFF.